The 2 T cell receptor beta chains given below trace back to one sample, sequenced in a study of breast tumors, draining lymph nodes, adjacent tissues. TCRdb independently ran MiXCR on the multiplex PCR reads; one entry per CDR3 protein. Among around 170,000 distinct CDR3 sequences listed, about 33% were seen once. The lymph nodes were axillary draining lymph nodes from breast cancer patients. Sequences were obtained from axillary lymph node tissue. The source of these receptors is a female donor with breast cancer. Some clones in this sample may be carry-over from other donors' samples.

The CDR3 is CASSVGGTESPKLFF. The CDR3 nucleotides are TGTGCCAGCAGCGTAGGAGGGACAGAGAGTCCAAAACTGTTTTTT. The chain employs TRBV9 and TRBJ1-4, with TRBD1 matching over 7 bases. Germline CDR1 is SGDLS and CDR2 is YYNGEE. The V gene end was trimmed by 0 bases and the J gene end by 10 bases; junction bases not matched to a gene: 9. This CDR3 is 15 amino acids long.

Concerning this clonotype: This may be a read error: a much more frequent sequence differs by one nucleotide. This chain joins TRBV11-3 and TRBJ2-2; 7 bases align to TRBD1. Germline V CDR1 and CDR2: SGHNT, YENEEA. CDR3 length: 16 residues. CDR3 DNA sequence: TGTGCCAGCAGCTCGTACAGGGGCCCCAAGGTCGGGAAGCTGTTTTTT. It codes for CASSSYRGPKVGKLFF.